This T cell receptor beta chain was recovered during a study of PD-1 blockade in classical Hodgkin lymphoma. The repertoire was sequenced with immunoSEQ multiplex PCR; TCRdb's copy has only in-frame clones and lacks some. The data contain tens of thousands of clones, just over 90% of them singletons. The CDR3 loop spans 14 amino acids. CDR1 is MNHNS, CDR2 SASEGT, per germline. The V segment lost 8 bases and the J segment 6 bases; nucleotides outside the gene matches: 12. The sample's time point: newly diagnosed, previously untreated cHL patient sample. The rearrangement links TRBV6-1 to TRBJ2-7; TRBD1 aligns across 8 bases. The clonotype originates from a human donor with classical Hodgkin lymphoma. The specimen was peripheral blood mononuclear cells (PBMCs). CDR3 sequence (DNA): TGTGCCAGCCCAGCCGGACAGGGCCGCACCGAGCAGTACTTC. Translating it yields CASPAGQGRTEQYF.